This T cell receptor beta chain was obtained from a study of blood T cell repertoires in COVID-19. For the study at large: Donors in Cohort 3 who had recovered were those with two negative PCRs, healthcare professional clearance, or resolution of their symptoms. T cells, B-cell-depleted T cells, or PBMCs provided the cDNA or gDNA that served as material.

Sequencing was performed with immunoSEQ multiplex PCR; in TCRdb, only in-frame clones are kept and a portion is missing. The sample lists approximately 200,000 clones; around 87% were seen once. Germline V gene data show CDR1 as KGHDR and CDR2 as SFDVKD. J gave up 6 bases and V 5 bases, and 2 bases lay outside the gene matches. The CDR3 covers 13 residues. Material: PBMCs or T cells enriched from blood (not recorded which). This clonotype was sampled from a young man in a cohort exposed to, infected with or recovered from COVID-19 (not recorded which). This chain uses TRBV24-1 with TRBJ1-4, with 7 bases aligning to TRBD1. The CDR3 here is CATSAGGYEKLFF. CDR3 coding DNA: TGTGCCACCAGTGCAGGGGGGTATGAAAAACTGTTTTTT.